This T cell receptor (beta chain) was sequenced during a study of metastatic and nonmetastatic thyroid tumors. The CDR3 is made up of 16 amino acids. V lost 1 base and J lost 1; bases outside the gene matches: 5. The germline gives CDR1 SGHVS, CDR2 FNYEAQ. Each patient came to thyroid surgery without any prior treatment (of any kind). TCRdb re-processed the PCR reads through MiXCR. Counted here are about 16,000 clones, about 30% occurring once; the ten biggest clones make up about 14%. This chain joins TRBV7-6 and TRBJ2-3, with 7 bases fitting TRBD2. This TCR was sampled from a female donor with papillary thyroid cancer or a benign thyroid nodule (not recorded which). Some clones in this sample may be carry-over from other donors' samples. The sequencing sample was made of adjacent normal tissue. The CDR3 DNA follows: TGTGCCAGCAGCTTAGAGGCCCGGGGGGGCACAGATACGCAGTATTTT. This encodes CASSLEARGGTDTQYF.